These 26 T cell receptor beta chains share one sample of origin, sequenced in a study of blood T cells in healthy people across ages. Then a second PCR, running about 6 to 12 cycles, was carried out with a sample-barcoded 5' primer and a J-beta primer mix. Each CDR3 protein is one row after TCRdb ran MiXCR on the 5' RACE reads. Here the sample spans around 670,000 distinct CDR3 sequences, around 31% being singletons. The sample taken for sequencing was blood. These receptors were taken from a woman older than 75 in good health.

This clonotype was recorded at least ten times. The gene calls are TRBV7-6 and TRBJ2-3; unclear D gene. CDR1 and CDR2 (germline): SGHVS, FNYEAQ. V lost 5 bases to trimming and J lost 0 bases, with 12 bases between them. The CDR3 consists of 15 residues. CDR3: CASSAPGSSTDTQYF. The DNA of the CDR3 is TGTGCCAGCAGCGCACCAGGCAGTAGCACAGATACGCAGTATTTT.

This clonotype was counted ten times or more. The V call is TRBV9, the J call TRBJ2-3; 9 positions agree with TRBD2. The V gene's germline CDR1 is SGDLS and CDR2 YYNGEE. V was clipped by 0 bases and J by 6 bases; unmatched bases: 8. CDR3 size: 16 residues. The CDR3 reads CASSVASAGGKDTQYF. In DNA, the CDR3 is TGTGCCAGCAGCGTAGCTTCAGCGGGGGGAAAGGATACGCAGTATTTT.

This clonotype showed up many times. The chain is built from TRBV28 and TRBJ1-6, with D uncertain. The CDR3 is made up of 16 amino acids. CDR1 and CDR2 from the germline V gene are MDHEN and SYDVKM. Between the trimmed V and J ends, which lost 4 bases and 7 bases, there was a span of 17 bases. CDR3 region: CASSSDGGPINSPLHF. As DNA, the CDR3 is TGTGCCAGCAGTTCGGACGGAGGCCCGATAAATTCACCCCTCCACTTT.

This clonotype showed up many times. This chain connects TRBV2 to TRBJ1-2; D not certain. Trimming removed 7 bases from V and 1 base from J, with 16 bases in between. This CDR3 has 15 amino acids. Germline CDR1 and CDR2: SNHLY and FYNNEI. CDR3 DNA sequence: TGTGCCAGCATCCTAGAGAGGACTATTAACTATGGCTACACCTTC. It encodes CASILERTINYGYTF.

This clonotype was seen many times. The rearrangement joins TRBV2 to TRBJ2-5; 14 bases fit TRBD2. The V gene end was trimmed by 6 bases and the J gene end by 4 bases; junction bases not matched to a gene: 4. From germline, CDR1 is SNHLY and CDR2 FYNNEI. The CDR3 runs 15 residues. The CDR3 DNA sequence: TGTGCCAGCAGAGTTGGACTAGCGGGGGGAGAGACCCAGTACTTC. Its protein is CASRVGLAGGETQYF.

CDR3 protein: CASNPGTGKGVYEQYF. CDR3 in DNA: TGCGCCAGCAACCCCGGGACAGGGAAGGGGGTCTACGAGCAGTACTTC. V gene TRBV5-1 combines with J gene TRBJ2-4, with TRBD1 matching over 9 bases. With the DNA end fitting TRBJ2-7 better, the J assignment may be wrong. Germline V gene sequence: CDR1 SGHRS, CDR2 YFSETQ. The CDR3 has 16 amino acids.

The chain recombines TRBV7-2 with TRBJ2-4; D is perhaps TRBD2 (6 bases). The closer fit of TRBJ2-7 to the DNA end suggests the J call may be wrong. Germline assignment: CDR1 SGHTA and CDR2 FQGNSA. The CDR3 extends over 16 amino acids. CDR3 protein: CASSRRAGMTTYEQYF. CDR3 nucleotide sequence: TGTGCCAGCAGCAGGAGGGCAGGGATGACAACCTACGAGCAGTACTTC.

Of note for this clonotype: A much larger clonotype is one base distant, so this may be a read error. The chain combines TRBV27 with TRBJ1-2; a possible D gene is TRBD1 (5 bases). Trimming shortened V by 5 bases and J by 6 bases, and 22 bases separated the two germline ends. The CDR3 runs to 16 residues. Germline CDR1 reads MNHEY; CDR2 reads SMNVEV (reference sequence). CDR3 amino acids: CASSNSALGGADGYTF. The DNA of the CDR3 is TGTGCCAGCAGTAATTCGGCCCTGGGAGGGGCCGATGGCTACACCTTC.

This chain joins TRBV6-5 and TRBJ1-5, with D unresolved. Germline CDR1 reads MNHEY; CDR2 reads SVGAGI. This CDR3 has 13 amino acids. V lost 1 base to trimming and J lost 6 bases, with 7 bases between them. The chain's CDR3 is CASSYWVGQPQHF. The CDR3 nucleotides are TGTGCCAGCAGTTACTGGGTAGGTCAGCCCCAGCATTTT.

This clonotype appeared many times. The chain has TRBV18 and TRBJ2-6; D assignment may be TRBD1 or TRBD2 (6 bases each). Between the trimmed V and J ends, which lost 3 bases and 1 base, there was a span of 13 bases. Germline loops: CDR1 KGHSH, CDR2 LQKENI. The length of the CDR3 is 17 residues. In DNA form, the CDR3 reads TGTGCCAGCTCACCCGGGGGCCCCCATTCTGGGGCCAACGTCCTGACTTTC. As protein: CASSPGGPHSGANVLTF.

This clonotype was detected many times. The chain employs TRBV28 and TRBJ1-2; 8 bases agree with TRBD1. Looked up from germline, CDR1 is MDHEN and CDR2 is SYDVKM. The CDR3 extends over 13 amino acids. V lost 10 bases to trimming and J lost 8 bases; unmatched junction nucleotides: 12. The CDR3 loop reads CATLFAGGRGYTF. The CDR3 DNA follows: TGTGCCACCTTATTTGCAGGGGGCAGGGGCTACACCTTC.

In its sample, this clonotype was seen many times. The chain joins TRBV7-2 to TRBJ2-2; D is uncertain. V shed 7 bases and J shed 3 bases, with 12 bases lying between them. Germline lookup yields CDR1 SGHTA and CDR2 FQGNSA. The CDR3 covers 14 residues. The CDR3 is CASTTRYDTGELFF. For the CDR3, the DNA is TGTGCCAGCACGACTCGATATGACACCGGGGAGCTGTTTTTT.

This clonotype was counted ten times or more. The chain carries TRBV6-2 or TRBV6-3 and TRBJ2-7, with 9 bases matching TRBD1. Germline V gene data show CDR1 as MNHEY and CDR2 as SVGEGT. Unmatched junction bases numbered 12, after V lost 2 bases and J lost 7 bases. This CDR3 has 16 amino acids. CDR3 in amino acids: CASSYPTGGAVGEQYF. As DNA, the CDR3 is TGTGCCAGCAGTTACCCTACAGGGGGCGCGGTTGGTGAGCAGTACTTC.

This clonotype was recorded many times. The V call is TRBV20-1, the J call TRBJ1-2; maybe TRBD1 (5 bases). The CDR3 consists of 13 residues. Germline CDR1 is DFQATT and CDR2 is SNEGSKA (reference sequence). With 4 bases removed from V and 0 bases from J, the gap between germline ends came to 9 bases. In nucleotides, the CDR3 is TGCAGTGCTATCGAGGGGTCTAACTATGGCTACACCTTC. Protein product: CSAIEGSNYGYTF.

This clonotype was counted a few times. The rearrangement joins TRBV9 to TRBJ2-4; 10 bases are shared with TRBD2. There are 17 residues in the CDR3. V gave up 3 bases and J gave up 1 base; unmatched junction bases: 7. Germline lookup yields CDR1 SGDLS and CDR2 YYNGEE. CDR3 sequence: CASSEGVAGGAKNIQYF. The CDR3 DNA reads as TGTGCCAGCAGCGAGGGAGTAGCGGGGGGCGCCAAAAACATTCAGTACTTC.

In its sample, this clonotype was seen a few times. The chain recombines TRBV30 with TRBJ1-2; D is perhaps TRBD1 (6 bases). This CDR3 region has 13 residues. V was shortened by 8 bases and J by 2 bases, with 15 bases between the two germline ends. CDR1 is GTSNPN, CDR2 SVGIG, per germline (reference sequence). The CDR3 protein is CAQRQDINYGYTF. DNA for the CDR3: TGTGCCCAACGACAGGACATAAACTATGGCTACACCTTC.

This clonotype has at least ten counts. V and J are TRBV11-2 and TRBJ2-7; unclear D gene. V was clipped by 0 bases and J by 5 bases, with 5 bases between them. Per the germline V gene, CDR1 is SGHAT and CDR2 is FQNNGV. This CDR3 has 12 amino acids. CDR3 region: CASSLDAHEQYF. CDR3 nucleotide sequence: TGTGCCAGCAGCTTAGATGCACACGAGCAGTACTTC.

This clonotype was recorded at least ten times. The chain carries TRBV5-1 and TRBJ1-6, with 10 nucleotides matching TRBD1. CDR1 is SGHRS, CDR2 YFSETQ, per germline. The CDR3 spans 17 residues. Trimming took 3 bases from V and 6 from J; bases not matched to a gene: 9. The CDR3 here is CASSSSGTGVRNSPLHF. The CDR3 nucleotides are TGCGCCAGCAGCTCATCCGGGACAGGGGTTCGTAATTCACCCCTCCACTTT. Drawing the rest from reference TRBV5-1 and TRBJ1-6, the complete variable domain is KAGVTQTPRYLIKTRGQQVTLSCSPISGHRSVSWYQQTPGQGLQFLFEYFSETQRNKGNFPGRFSGRQFSNSRSEMNVSTLELGDSALYLCASSSSGTGVRNSPLHFGNGTRLTVT.

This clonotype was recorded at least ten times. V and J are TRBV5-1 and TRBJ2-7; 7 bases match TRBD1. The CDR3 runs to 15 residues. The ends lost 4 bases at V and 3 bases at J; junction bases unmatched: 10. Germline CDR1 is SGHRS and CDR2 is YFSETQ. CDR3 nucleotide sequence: TGCGCCAGCAGCAAGAAAGGGGGCACCAGCTACGAGCAGTACTTC. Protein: CASSKKGGTSYEQYF.

The CDR3 region is CASSKTPGGAYEQYF. DNA for the CDR3: TGTGCCAGCAGCAAAACTCCGGGGGGGGCCTACGAGCAGTACTTC. This chain links TRBV3-1 with TRBJ2-7; TRBD2 matches at 8 bases. V gave up 5 bases and J gave up 2 bases; unmatched junction bases: 8. CDR1 LGHDT and CDR2 YNNKEL come from the germline V gene (reference sequence). The CDR3 has 15 residues.

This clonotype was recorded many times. CDR3 protein: CASSSTAGPSSYNEQFF. The CDR3 region has the DNA TGTGCCAGCAGCTCAACGGCGGGACCGAGCTCCTACAATGAGCAGTTCTTC. This sequence joins TRBV7-9 and TRBJ2-1; perhaps TRBD2 as D (6 bases). Germline CDR1 and CDR2: SEHNR and FQNEAQ (reference sequence). CDR3 size: 17 residues. V was trimmed by 4 bases and J by 0 bases, leaving 16 bases between them.

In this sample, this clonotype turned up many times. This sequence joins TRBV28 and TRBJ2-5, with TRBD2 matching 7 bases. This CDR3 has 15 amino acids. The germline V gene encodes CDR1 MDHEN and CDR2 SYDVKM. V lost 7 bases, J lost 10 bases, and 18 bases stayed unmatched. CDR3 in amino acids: CASNPAEAGHYVQYF. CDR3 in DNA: TGTGCCAGCAACCCCGCCGAAGCGGGGCATTACGTCCAGTACTTC. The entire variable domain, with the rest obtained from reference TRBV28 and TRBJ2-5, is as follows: DVKVTQSSRYLVKRTGEKVFLECVQDMDHENMFWYRQDPGLGLRLIYFSYDVKMKEKGDIPEGYSVSREKKERFSLILESASTNQTSMYLCASNPAEAGHYVQYFGPGTRLLVL.

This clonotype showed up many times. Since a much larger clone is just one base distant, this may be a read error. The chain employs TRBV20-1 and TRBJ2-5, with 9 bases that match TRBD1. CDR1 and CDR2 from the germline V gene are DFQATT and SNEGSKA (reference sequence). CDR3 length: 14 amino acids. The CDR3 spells CSALQGAIPEAQYF. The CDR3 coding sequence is TGCAGTGCCTTACAGGGGGCGATCCCAGAGGCCCAGTACTTC.

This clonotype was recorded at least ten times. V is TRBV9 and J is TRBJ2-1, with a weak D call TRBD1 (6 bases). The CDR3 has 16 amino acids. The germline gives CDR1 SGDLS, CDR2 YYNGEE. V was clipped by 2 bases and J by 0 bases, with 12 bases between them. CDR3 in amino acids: CASSVTGESSYNEQFF. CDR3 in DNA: TGTGCCAGCAGCGTGACAGGAGAAAGCTCCTACAATGAGCAGTTCTTC.

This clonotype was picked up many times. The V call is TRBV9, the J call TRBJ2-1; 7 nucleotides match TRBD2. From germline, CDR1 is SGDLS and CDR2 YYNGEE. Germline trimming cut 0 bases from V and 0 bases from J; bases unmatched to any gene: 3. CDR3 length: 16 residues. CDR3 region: CASSVAAGSSYNEQFF. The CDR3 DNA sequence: TGTGCCAGCAGCGTAGCAGCGGGGAGCTCCTACAATGAGCAGTTCTTC. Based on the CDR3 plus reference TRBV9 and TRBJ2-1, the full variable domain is DSGVTQTPKHLITATGQRVTLRCSPRSGDLSVYWYQQSLDQGLQFLIQYYNGEERAKGNILERFSAQQFPDLHSELNLSSLELGDSALYFCASSVAAGSSYNEQFFGPGTRLTVL.

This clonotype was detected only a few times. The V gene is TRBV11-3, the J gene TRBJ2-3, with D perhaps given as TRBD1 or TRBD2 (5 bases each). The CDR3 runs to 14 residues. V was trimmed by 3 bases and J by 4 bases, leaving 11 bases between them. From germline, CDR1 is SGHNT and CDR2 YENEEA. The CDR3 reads CASSFGRESDTQYF. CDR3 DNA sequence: TGTGCCAGCAGCTTCGGCAGGGAGTCAGATACGCAGTATTTT. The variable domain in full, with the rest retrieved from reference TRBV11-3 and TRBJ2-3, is EAGVVQSPRYKIIEKKQPVAFWCNPISGHNTLYWYLQNLGQGPELLIRYENEEAVDDSQLPKDRFSAERLKGVDSTLKIQPAELGDSAVYLCASSFGRESDTQYFGPGTRLTVL.